The text below deals with one T cell receptor beta chain. The data derive from a study of blood T cells in healthy people across ages. Through a sample-barcoded 5' primer and a J-beta primer mix, a second PCR was run for roughly 7 to 11 cycles. Every single cDNA molecule received a tag from a template-switch adaptor with 12 random nucleotides. Each CDR3 protein gets one entry after TCRdb re-called the 5' RACE reads with MiXCR. Of about 1.7 million distinct CDR3 sequences detected, under 30% appear once; the ten largest clones hold over 7%. Between the trimmed V and J ends, which lost 1 base and 6 bases, there was a span of 9 bases. The CDR3 is 13 amino acids. The V gene's germline CDR1 is SGHTA and CDR2 FQGNSA.

The receptor's source is a woman aged 25-40 years in good health. V and J are TRBV7-2 and TRBJ1-2, with a tentative D call TRBD1 (5 bases). The sequenced material came from blood. Here the CDR3 reads CASSLEMGDGYTF. The CDR3 nucleotides read TGTGCCAGCAGCTTAGAGATGGGGGATGGCTACACCTTC.